The 8 T cell receptor beta chains given below trace back to one sample, sequenced in a study of CD8 T cells in cerebrospinal fluid in Alzheimer's disease. With the 10x single-cell sequencing reads reprocessed, TCRdb shows one record per CDR3 protein and no DNA. Its table lists fewer than 2,000 distinct CDR3 sequences. The sequenced material came from cerebrospinal fluid. The receptors derive from a human donor in good health.

Frequency places this clonotype as medium-sized. The CDR3 protein is CASSEGVPGQASGNTIYF. The V and J genes are TRBV6-1 and TRBJ1-3; TCRdb selects TRBD1, and the lack of DNA leaves this call unchecked. Germline loops: CDR1 MNHNS, CDR2 SASEGT. The length of the CDR3 is 18 residues.

In terms of frequency, this clonotype is medium-sized. The rearrangement links TRBV14 to TRBJ2-3; the D call from TCRdb, TRBD1, cannot be confirmed without DNA. Germline V gives CDR1 SGHDN, CDR2 FVKESK. The CDR3 totals 15 residues. The CDR3 loop is CASSQRGGVVDTQYF.

This clonotype is called medium-sized based on its frequency. CDR3 amino acids: CAWTIDPGTGELNEQFF. This rearrangement joins TRBV30 to TRBJ2-1; TCRdb indicates TRBD1, and absent DNA this call remains unverified. This CDR3 is 17 amino acids long. The V gene's germline CDR1 is GTSNPN and CDR2 SVGIG (reference sequence).

This clonotype is deemed medium-sized by its frequency. J is TRBJ1-1 and V is TRBV3-1. The CDR3 totals 14 residues. Germline CDR1 is LGHDT and CDR2 is YNNKEL (reference sequence). The CDR3 sequence is CASSQQGWATEAFF.

This clonotype is called medium-sized based on its frequency. The V gene is TRBV7-9, the J gene TRBJ1-4; TCRdb proposes TRBD1, but this gene call is untestable without DNA. Germline lookup yields CDR1 SEHNR and CDR2 FQNEAQ (reference sequence). CDR3 length: 14 residues. This CDR3 reads CASSLGQNNEKLFF. Filled out from reference TRBV7-9 and TRBJ1-4, the complete variable domain reads DTGVSQNPRHKITKRGQNVTFRCDPISEHNRLYWYRQTLGQGPEFLTYFQNEAQLEKSRLLSDRFSAERPKGSFSTLEIQRTEQGDSAMYLCASSLGQNNEKLFFGSGTQLSVL.

In terms of frequency, this clonotype is large. The chain recombines TRBV12-3 or TRBV12-4 with TRBJ2-2; checking the TCRdb D call of TRBD2 is not possible without DNA. The CDR3 totals 20 residues. The CDR3 region is CASSLIPSPSQGPNTGELFF.

The gene calls are TRBV19 and TRBJ2-1; as DNA is missing, the TRBD1 call by TCRdb cannot be tested. Per the germline V gene, CDR1 is LNHDA and CDR2 is SQIVND (reference sequence). This CDR3 is built from 16 residues. The CDR3 loop is CASSARQGIPYNEQFF.

This clonotype shows up as medium-sized by frequency. This rearrangement joins TRBV7-9 to TRBJ1-2; TCRdb lists TRBD1, though no DNA is available to test this call. This CDR3 spans 15 amino acids. CDR1 SEHNR and CDR2 FQNEAQ come from the germline V gene (reference sequence). CDR3 amino acids: CAVNRMMTPNYGYTF.